This record concerns one TCR beta chain sequence. The CDR3 loop spans 14 amino acids. Trimming took 4 bases from V and 5 from J, leaving 14 bases between them. CDR1 ENHRY and CDR2 SYGVKD come from the germline V gene. In the original analysis: Nucleated cell counts were estimated from reference gene primer amplification. Only in-frame clones appear in the TCRdb table, and some are missing; sequencing was by immunoSEQ multiplex PCR. V and J calls and clone size are copied from that table; D and trimming were computed from the DNA. The table shows approximately 120,000 clones, with around three quarters occurring only once. The data belong to a study of blood T cell repertoires in COVID-19. Study-level background: Acute and convalescent COVID-19 samples came from the United States, Italy and Spain. Sample material is recorded as cDNA or gDNA derived from T cells, B-cell-depleted T cells, or PBMCs.

V is TRBV10-3 and J is TRBJ2-5; TRBD2 is a possible D gene (5 bases). This clonotype was obtained from a man in his forties or fifties with active or convalescent COVID-19. Material for sequencing was peripheral blood. CDR3 amino acids: CAISVGSGGETQYF. The CDR3 region has the DNA TGTGCCATCAGTGTCGGGTCCGGCGGGGAGACCCAGTACTTC.